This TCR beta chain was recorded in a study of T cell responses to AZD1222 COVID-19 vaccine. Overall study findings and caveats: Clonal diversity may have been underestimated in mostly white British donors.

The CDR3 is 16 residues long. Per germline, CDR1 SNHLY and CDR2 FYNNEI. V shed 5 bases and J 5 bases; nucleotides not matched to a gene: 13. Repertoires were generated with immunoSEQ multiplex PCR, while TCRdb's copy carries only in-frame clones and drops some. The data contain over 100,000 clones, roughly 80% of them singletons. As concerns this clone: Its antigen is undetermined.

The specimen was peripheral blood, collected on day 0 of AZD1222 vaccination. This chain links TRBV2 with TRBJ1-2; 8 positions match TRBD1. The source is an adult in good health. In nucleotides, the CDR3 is TGTGCCAGCAGTCCCGGGACAGGTAGAGAGGGTTATGGCTACACCTTC. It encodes CASSPGTGREGYGYTF.